This TCR beta chain is drawn from a study of patients and donors after allogeneic stem cell transplantation (dated by TCRdb to about 2020). V drops 3 bases and J drops 4 bases, leaving 2 bases in between. Based on the germline V gene, the CDR1 and CDR2 sequences are ENHRY and SYGVKD. Including the terminal cysteine and phenylalanine, the CDR3 comprises 11 residues. The retained sequence is limited to the CDR3, 33 bases, with the frame set at the first base. A word on this clonotype: The antigen this receptor binds is unknown. Base qualities were left out, and no much larger clone turns up one base away.

To prepare the library, RT-PCR was applied. The listed sequencing device is NextSeq 550. The public reads were quality trimmed at Q25 with fastp and then assembled into clones with MiXCR by TCRdb, keeping productive beta chains. A single entry per CDR3 protein holds the most common genes and DNA from its merged rows. The sample table holds 150,000 or so distinct CDR3 sequences, of which nearly 25% were seen once. Jointly, the top ten make up roughly 26% of the sample. Rearrangement joined TRBV10-3 to TRBJ2-3; the D gene is unclear. The sample was blood, either unsorted or a sorted T cell fraction (not recorded which). The sequence was obtained from a human donor who was either an allogeneic HSCT recipient or a stem cell or donor lymphocyte infusion donor (not recorded which). It is not recorded whose cells these are; they may come from a transplant donor. The sequenced DNA: TGTGCCATCAGTGACCCAGATACGCAGTATTTT. It is translated as CAISDPDTQYF.